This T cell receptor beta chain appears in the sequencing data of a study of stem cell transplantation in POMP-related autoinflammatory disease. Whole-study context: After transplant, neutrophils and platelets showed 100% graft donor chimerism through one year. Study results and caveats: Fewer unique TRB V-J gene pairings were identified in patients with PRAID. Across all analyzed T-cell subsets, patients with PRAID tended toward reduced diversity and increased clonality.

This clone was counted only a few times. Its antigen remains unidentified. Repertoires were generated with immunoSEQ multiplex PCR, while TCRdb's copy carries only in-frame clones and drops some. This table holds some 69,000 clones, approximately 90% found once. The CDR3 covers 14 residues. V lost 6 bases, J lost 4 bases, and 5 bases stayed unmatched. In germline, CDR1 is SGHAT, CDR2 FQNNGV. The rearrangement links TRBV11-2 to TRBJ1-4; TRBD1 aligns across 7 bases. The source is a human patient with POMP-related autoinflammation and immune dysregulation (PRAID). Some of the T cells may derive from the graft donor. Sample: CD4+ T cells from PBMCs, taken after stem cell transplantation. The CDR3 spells CASSPGQRNEKLFF. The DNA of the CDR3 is TGTGCCAGCAGTCCGGGACAGCGTAATGAAAAACTGTTTTTT. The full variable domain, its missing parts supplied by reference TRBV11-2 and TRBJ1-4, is EAGVAQSPRYKIIEKRQSVAFWCNPISGHATLYWYQQILGQGPKLLIQFQNNGVVDDSQLPKDRFSAERLKGVDSTLKIQPAKLEDSAVYLCASSPGQRNEKLFFGSGTQLSVL.